Sequencing of this T cell receptor (beta chain) was carried out in a study of T cells in Graves' hyperthyroidism and ophthalmopathy. Study outcomes and limitations: Blood held most thyroid clonotypes expanded above 0.001 frequency.

Extraction of PBMCs used approximately 10 ml of fresh peripheral blood. The CDR3 regions of TCR beta were amplified from RNA transcripts. The primer set for the first-round RT-PCR of the TCR CDR3 was HTBI. TCRdb reanalysed the multiplex PCR reads using MiXCR and keeps one entry per CDR3 protein. Of 300,000 to 450,000 distinct CDR3 sequences detected, about 14% appear once; the ten largest clones hold around 19%. After removal of 3 bases from V and 0 bases from J, the junction contained 14 bases not matched to a gene. In germline, CDR1 is LNHDA, CDR2 SQIVND (reference sequence). CDR3 length equals 19 residues. As concerns this clonotype: What it recognizes is unknown.

The chain links TRBV19 to TRBJ1-5, with 7 nucleotides matching TRBD1. The receptor's source is a woman younger than 45 with Graves' ophthalmopathy. Sequenced material: blood. The CDR3, as DNA: TGTGCCAGTAGTATCCGACAGGGAGACCTTACATATAGCAATCAGCCCCAGCATTTT. Translating it yields CASSIRQGDLTYSNQPQHF.